This record concerns one T cell receptor beta chain sequence. Its antigen is not known. V was pared by 4 bases and J by 0 bases, with 10 bases between. CDR1 is DFQATT and CDR2 is SNEGSKA in the germline V gene (reference sequence). The CDR3 consists of 14 residues. Sequencing of DNA taken from cultured CD4+ T cells relied on the Oncomine TCR Beta short-read assay. Genomic DNA was extracted from cultured CD4+ T cells. TCRdb reanalysed the PCR reads using MiXCR and keeps one entry per CDR3 protein. The data contain 9,500 to 15,000 distinct CDR3 sequences, around 50% of them singletons. These data belong to a study of vaccination and CD4 T cells after COVID-19. Points from the study as a whole: In convalescent patients, a median about 90% of reactive clones appeared only post-vaccination.

Treatment reported: roughly nine-day PBMC culture with coronavirus spike peptide pools or control peptides (ViraFEST assay). The sequence derives from a human donor who had recovered from COVID-19. Material for sequencing was CD4+ T cells from blood, cultured in vitro. The chain combines TRBV20-1 with TRBJ1-5; D is ambiguous. The CDR3 coding sequence is TGCAGTGCTACACCAAATCATAGCAATCAGCCCCAGCATTTT. Its protein product is CSATPNHSNQPQHF.